This TCR beta chain was identified during a study of neoadjuvant nivolumab and ipilimumab in lung cancer. Findings and limits, study-wide: Pathologic regression was not significantly tied to TCR clonality. Blood richness before therapy tracked richness in tumors resected after neoadjuvant therapy.

The protocol was immunoSEQ multiplex PCR, while the TCRdb copy is restricted to in-frame clones and leaves out a portion. This sample has tens of thousands of clones, with about 89% found just once. The J segment lost 7 bases and the V segment lost 2 bases, leaving 10 bases of the junction unmatched. The length of the CDR3 is 15 residues. CDR1 and CDR2 (germline): SGHNT, YYREEE (reference sequence). As concerns this clone: What it binds is unknown.

The chain links TRBV5-4 to TRBJ2-7; TRBD2 aligns across 9 bases. This clonotype originated in an adult with non-small cell lung cancer. Some clones in this sample may be carry-over from other donors' samples. Sequencing was performed on blood, taken before neoadjuvant nivolumab, alone or with ipilimumab. The CDR3, as DNA: TGTGCCAGCAGCTTTAGCGGGGGAGGGGTTGGAGAGCAGTACTTC. It is translated as CASSFSGGGVGEQYF. Full variable domain (rest looked up from reference TRBV5-4 and TRBJ2-7): ETGVTQSPTHLIKTRGQQVTLRCSSQSGHNTVSWYQQALGQGPQFIFQYYREEENGRGNFPPRFSGLQFPNYSSELNVNALELDDSALYLCASSFSGGGVGEQYFGPGTRLTVT.